Listed below are T cell receptor beta chains from one sample, sequenced in a study of cytomegalovirus exposure and HLA in healthy donors. Profiled with immunoSEQ multiplex PCR; TCRdb holds only in-frame clones, not every one. The sample lists approximately 170,000 clones; over 80% were seen once. Sequencing input: PBMCs. These receptors were taken from a boy between 2 and 15 years old in good health and CMV-seronegative. Both conserved end residues are part of each CDR3. Each record gives: D gene, clone size, J gene, V gene, CDR3 DNA, CDR3 protein. D genes are given only for firm matches. A clone size is listed for some rows: how often the clone was seen (once, few, many), or a class if it is expanded.

TRBD1 - TRBJ2-7 TRBV30 TGTGCCTGGAGTGGGACAGGGGGGAAGCAGTACTTC CAWSGTGGKQYF
- - TRBJ2-3 TRBV5-1 TGCGCCAGCATCGGAGCAGATACGCAGTATTTT CASIGADTQYF
- - TRBJ2-7 TRBV5-1 TGCGCCAGTTCTCGCTCGAGACACCTCTACGAGCAGTACTTC CASSRSRHLYEQYF
TRBD1 - TRBJ2-5 TRBV11-2 TGTGCCAGCAGCTTAGGCGCCGGGACAGGGGGGTATGAGCAGTACTTC CASSLGAGTGGYEQYF
TRBD2 - TRBJ2-1 TRBV7-2 TGTGCCAGCAGCCCAGGAAGCGGGATAGGGCTGGACAATGAGCAGTTCTTC CASSPGSGIGLDNEQFF
- - TRBJ2-1 TRBV7-9 TGTGCCAGCAGCTTAGAGGCCGGGGGGCAGTTCTTC CASSLEAGGQFF
TRBD2 - TRBJ2-1 TRBV27 TGTGCCAGCAAATGGCTAGCGGGAGAACGGAATGAGCAGTTCTTC CASKWLAGERNEQFF
TRBD1 - TRBJ1-6 TRBV4-1 TGCGCCAGCAGCCAAGATCACGGGACAGGGTATTCACCCCTCCACTTT CASSQDHGTGYSPLHF
TRBD1 - TRBJ1-5 TRBV19 TGTGCCAGTAGTATCCAAAGACAGGGAAGGATTCAGCCCCAGCATTTT CASSIQRQGRIQPQHF
TRBD1 - TRBJ1-5 TRBV28 TGTGCCAGCAGTCCGGACAGGGGGCCTGGTCAGCCCCAGCATTTT CASSPDRGPGQPQHF
- - TRBJ2-3 TRBV30 TGTGCCTGGGCCGGGGCAGGGGCTACGGATACGCAGTATTTT CAWAGAGATDTQYF
TRBD1 - TRBJ2-5 TRBV19 TGTGCCAGTAGTCCGGGACAGGGGGTTATGACCCAGTACTTC CASSPGQGVMTQYF
TRBD1 - TRBJ1-1 TRBV30 TGTGCCTGGAACAGGGGCCAGGAGGCTTTCTTT CAWNRGQEAFF
TRBD2 - TRBJ2-1 TRBV4-3 TGCGCCAGCAGCGGGCGGGGGGCCCACAATGAGCAGTTCTTC CASSGRGAHNEQFF
TRBD2 - TRBJ2-1 TRBV5-1 TGCGCCAGCAGCTTGACAGCGGGAGTGGTTAATGAGCAGTTCTTC CASSLTAGVVNEQFF
TRBD1 - TRBJ2-2 TRBV27 TGTGCCAGCAGTTTCAGATCAGGGGGCGTACACCCTGGGAACACCGGGGAGCTGTTTTTT CASSFRSGGVHPGNTGELFF
TRBD2 - TRBJ2-2 TRBV28 TGTGCCAGCAGTTCACATAGCGGGGGGGCAACCGGGGAGCTGTTTTTT CASSSHSGGATGELFF
- few TRBJ1-2 TRBV30 TGTGCCTGGGACGGAACAGGGCTGGGGTATGGCTACACCTTC CAWDGTGLGYGYTF
- - TRBJ2-7 TRBV7-6 TGTGCCAGCAGCTTTTCTGCAAACTACTACGAGCAGTACTTC CASSFSANYYEQYF
- once TRBJ1-5 TRBV5-8 TGTGCCAGCAGCACCCTCGCGGGAGGATTCAATCAGCCCCAGCATTTT CASSTLAGGFNQPQHF
- - TRBJ1-2 TRBV2 TGTGCCAGCAGTGATGTTTTATGGTCCCCCGGCGGGGGGCGGGAAGGCTACACCTTC CASSDVLWSPGGGREGYTF
- - TRBJ2-1 TRBV6-4 TGTGCCAGCAGGGGACCCGGGGGCTACAATGAGCAGTTCTTC CASRGPGGYNEQFF